This T cell receptor (beta chain) emerged from a study of blood T cell repertoires in COVID-19. Background on the study: PBMCs, B-cell-depleted T cells, or T cells were the source of the cDNA or gDNA that made up the material.

Only in-frame clones appear in the TCRdb table, and some are missing; sequencing was by immunoSEQ multiplex PCR. In the table there are 150,000 to 250,000 clones, approximately 94% of which are singletons. This CDR3 has 14 amino acids. Trimming pared 6 bases from V and 0 bases from J, leaving 9 bases between. Germline V lookup: CDR1 MNHEY, CDR2 SVGAGI. Sequenced material: peripheral blood. The origin of this receptor is a man aged 25-45 years with COVID-19, enrolled during active disease. The J gene is TRBJ1-3, the V gene TRBV6-5; no firm D call. The CDR3 spells CASRGLNSGNTIYF. DNA for the CDR3: TGTGCCAGCAGAGGACTCAACTCTGGAAACACCATATATTTT.